Each of the 10 T cell receptor beta chains below was sequenced from the same sample in a study of blood T cell repertoires in COVID-19. Measured with immunoSEQ multiplex PCR; TCRdb has only the in-frame clones, and not every one. The data hold roughly 88,000 clones, with 80% observed a single time. Material: peripheral blood. The receptors originated from a woman of 80 years or more with active or convalescent COVID-19.

The chain couples TRBV19 to TRBJ2-1, with TRBD2 as a possible D gene (6 bases). Germline CDR1 LNHDA, CDR2 SQIVND (reference sequence). The CDR3 loop spans 16 amino acids. Trimming removed 5 bases from V and 7 bases from J, with 21 bases in between. CDR3 bases: TGTGCCAGTAGTTATAGGTTCGGGACTCACAATAATGAGCAGTTCTTC. Its translation: CASSYRFGTHNNEQFF.

This chain links TRBV19 with TRBJ2-3, with D perhaps matching TRBD1 (6 bases). The CDR3 has 14 residues. Germline V gene sequence: CDR1 LNHDA, CDR2 SQIVND (reference sequence). The ends were cut back, 2 bases at V and 4 bases at J, with 10 bases in the middle. DNA of the CDR3: TGTGCCAGTAGTATACAGGGGTCCGCAGATACGCAGTATTTT. Encoded protein: CASSIQGSADTQYF.

This chain links TRBV28 with TRBJ2-7; possible D gene TRBD1, 5 bases. The CDR3 totals 12 residues. Trimming pared 6 bases from V and 4 bases from J, leaving 10 bases between. CDR1 is MDHEN, CDR2 SYDVKM, per germline. This CDR3 reads CASSRSGYEQYF. The CDR3 nucleotides are TGTGCCAGCAGCCGCTCAGGGTACGAGCAGTACTTC.

The chain couples TRBV3-1 (or the pseudogene TRBV3-2) to TRBJ2-7; D ambiguous. V dropped 1 base and J dropped 2 bases, with 12 bases sitting between them. Per germline, CDR1 LGHDT and CDR2 YNNKEL (reference sequence). The CDR3 runs 15 residues. CDR3 sequence: CASSQGPQVAYEQYF. The CDR3 DNA reads as TGTGCCAGCAGCCAAGGGCCCCAGGTCGCCTACGAGCAGTACTTC.

The CDR3 sequence is CASSLMESQYGYTF. The CDR3 nucleotides read TGTGCCAGCAGCTTGATGGAGAGCCAATATGGCTACACCTTC. The chain employs TRBV5-5 and TRBJ1-2; D is undetermined. CDR1 is SGHKS, CDR2 YYEKEE, per germline (reference sequence). Trimming removed 1 base at V and 5 bases at J, with 12 bases between. The CDR3 extends over 14 amino acids.

The chain employs TRBV29-1 and TRBJ2-2; D unresolved. There are 13 residues in the CDR3. CDR1 SQVTM and CDR2 ANQGSEA come from the germline V gene. V was clipped by 6 bases and J by 2 bases, with 10 bases between them. Here the CDR3 reads CSVDTDNTGELFF. CDR3 bases: TGCAGCGTGGATACAGATAACACCGGGGAGCTGTTTTTT.

The V and J genes are TRBV19 and TRBJ1-6; no clear D. Trimming took 1 base from V and 9 from J, leaving 4 bases between them. In germline, CDR1 is LNHDA, CDR2 SQIVND (reference sequence). There are 12 residues in the CDR3. In DNA, the CDR3 is TGTGCCAGTAGTATAGCAGGTTCACCCCTCCACTTT. As protein: CASSIAGSPLHF.

The chain links TRBV5-1 to TRBJ2-1, with 7 positions matching TRBD1. This CDR3 contains 14 residues. Germline loops: CDR1 SGHRS, CDR2 YFSETQ. The ends lost 3 bases at V and 3 bases at J; junction bases unmatched: 3. DNA of the CDR3: TGCGCCAGCAGCTCCCGGACAGGCTACAATGAGCAGTTCTTC. This sequence encodes CASSSRTGYNEQFF.

The chain joins TRBV7-9 to TRBJ2-6; unclear D gene. The CDR3 covers 14 residues. The germline V gene encodes CDR1 SEHNR and CDR2 FQNEAQ (reference sequence). The ends were cut back, 3 bases at V and 4 bases at J, with 7 bases in the middle. The CDR3, as DNA: TGTGCCAGCAGCTTCAGTTCCGGGGCCAACGTCCTGACTTTC. Protein product: CASSFSSGANVLTF.

V usage is TRBV30 and J usage is TRBJ1-1, with D possibly TRBD1 on 6 matching bases. The CDR3 covers 14 residues. V lost 3 bases and J 5 bases, leaving 16 bases between the germline ends. Looked up from germline, CDR1 is GTSNPN and CDR2 is SVGIG (reference sequence). CDR3 sequence: CAWRKTEGTTEAFF. DNA of the CDR3: TGTGCCTGGAGGAAGACCGAGGGGACAACTGAAGCTTTCTTT.